Listed here are 2 T cell receptor beta chains from one sample, sequenced in a study of technical replicates of blood from four donors. Profiling relied on immunoSEQ multiplex PCR, and the TCRdb table lists in-frame clones only, not all of them. Among approximately 50,000 clones listed, 90% to 95% were seen once. The sample taken for sequencing was T cells isolated from PBMCs. The receptors come from a human donor in good health.

The chain combines TRBV9 with TRBJ2-2; weak D call: TRBD2 (6 bases). Germline V CDR1 and CDR2: SGDLS, YYNGEE. V was clipped by 0 bases and J by 5 bases, with 14 bases between them. This CDR3 comprises 16 residues. DNA for the CDR3: TGTGCCAGCAGCGTAGAGGCTAGCGTAGGGACCGGGGAGCTGTTTTTT. The encoded protein is CASSVEASVGTGELFF.

The chain carries TRBV9 and TRBJ2-1, with 7 bases fitting TRBD1. V dropped 0 bases and J dropped 5; count of bases not matched to a gene: 5. CDR3 length: 15 residues. Germline CDR1 SGDLS, CDR2 YYNGEE. CDR3 in amino acids: CASSVERDRHNEQFF. The CDR3 DNA reads TGTGCCAGCAGCGTAGAAAGGGACAGACACAATGAGCAGTTCTTC. The whole variable domain, remainder taken from reference TRBV9 and TRBJ2-1, is DSGVTQTPKHLITATGQRVTLRCSPRSGDLSVYWYQQSLDQGLQFLIQYYNGEERAKGNILERFSAQQFPDLHSELNLSSLELGDSALYFCASSVERDRHNEQFFGPGTRLTVL.